The 15 T cell receptor beta chains presented below share a single source sample, sequenced in a study of OX40 agonist ivuxolimab in advanced cancers. The assay was immunoSEQ multiplex PCR, and TCRdb's table has in-frame clones only and misses some. The sample consists of fewer than 40,000 clones, approximately 80% of them appearing once. This specimen consisted of CD4+ or CD8+ T cells sorted from blood, obtained in a trial of the OX40 agonist ivuxolimab. The source of these receptors is an adult with an advanced solid tumor such as melanoma, head and neck, liver or kidney cancer.

Regarding this clone: The CDR3 ends on some other residue instead of the conserved phenylalanine or tryptophan, so this is likely a read error. The DNA is left out, because the CDR3 cannot be placed on it with certainty; the CDR3 is given as TCRdb lists it. V and J are TRBV6-1 and TRBJ2-4. From germline, CDR1 is MNHNS and CDR2 SASEGT. Inclusive of both ends, the CDR3 amounts to 12 amino acids. CDR3 amino acids: CASSEVVGPILL.

V usage is TRBV30 and J usage is TRBJ2-2; D is unclear. This CDR3 has 13 amino acids. CDR1 is GTSNPN and CDR2 is SVGIG in the germline V gene (reference sequence). Trimming cost V 3 bases and J 1 base, with 6 bases left between them. The CDR3 coding sequence is TGTGCCTGGAGCCTCTTGAACACCGGGGAGCTGTTTTTT. This sequence encodes CAWSLLNTGELFF.

The V and J genes are TRBV5-1 and TRBJ1-1; D might be TRBD1 (5 bases). With 4 bases removed from V and 7 bases from J, the gap between germline ends came to 20 bases. The germline gives CDR1 SGHRS, CDR2 YFSETQ. The CDR3 sequence is 15 residues long. CDR3 loop: CASSLSRGAPFEAFF. CDR3 sequence (DNA): TGCGCCAGCAGCCTTTCGAGAGGGGCACCATTTGAAGCTTTCTTT.

The genes are TRBV5-6 and TRBJ1-6; tentatively, D is TRBD1 (6 bases). Trimming removed 2 bases at V and 7 bases at J, with 16 bases between. The CDR3 loop spans 16 amino acids. Per the germline V gene, CDR1 is SGHDT and CDR2 is YYEEEE. CDR3 loop: CASSFFSGGQNSPLHF. CDR3 bases: TGTGCCAGCAGCTTTTTTTCTGGAGGACAGAATTCACCCCTCCACTTT.

This clone was found once. This chain uses TRBV4-1 with TRBJ1-4, with 8 bases aligning to TRBD1. CDR1 is MGHRA, CDR2 YSYEKL, per germline. The CDR3 consists of 15 residues. The V gene end was trimmed by 4 bases and the J gene end by 5 bases; junction bases not matched to a gene: 6. CDR3 coding DNA: TGCGCCAGCAGCCCCTGGGACAGGATAAATGAAAAACTGTTTTTT. Translated, it gives CASSPWDRINEKLFF.

The chain combines TRBV19 with TRBJ1-4; D not certain. Germline V gene data show CDR1 as LNHDA and CDR2 as SQIVND (reference sequence). The CDR3 sequence is 13 residues long. Between the trimmed V and J ends, which lost 8 bases and 10 bases, there was a span of 17 bases. CDR3 loop: CASSEMGRAKLFF. DNA of the CDR3: TGTGCCAGTTCCGAGATGGGGAGGGCAAAACTGTTTTTT.

This sequence joins TRBV11-3 and TRBJ2-5; maybe TRBD2 (5 bases). V was trimmed by 5 bases and J by 4 bases, leaving 11 bases between them. The CDR3 has 13 amino acids. The germline CDR1 and CDR2 sequences are SGHNT and YENEEA. In DNA form, the CDR3 reads TGTGCCAGCAGCCGAGGGCTCGCAGAGACCCAGTACTTC. Translating it yields CASSRGLAETQYF.

The J gene is TRBJ2-3, the V gene TRBV7-9; TRBD2 aligns across 7 bases. With V trimmed by 0 bases and J by 2 bases, 2 bases remained unmatched. CDR3 length: 15 residues. The germline CDR1 and CDR2 sequences are SEHNR and FQNEAQ (reference sequence). The CDR3 sequence: CASSLASGFTDTQYF. As DNA, the CDR3 is TGTGCCAGCAGCTTAGCTAGCGGGTTCACAGATACGCAGTATTTT.

J is TRBJ2-1 and V is TRBV11-2; unclear D gene. V lost 4 bases and J lost 2, with 15 bases in between. Germline values: CDR1 SGHAT, CDR2 FQNNGV. This CDR3 has 16 residues. The CDR3 sequence is CASSYIARVPYNEQFF. CDR3 nucleotide sequence: TGTGCCAGCAGCTACATCGCTAGGGTCCCCTACAATGAGCAGTTCTTC.

The rearrangement uses TRBV6-5 and TRBJ1-2; D remains unclear. V was pared by 6 bases and J by 3 bases, with 11 bases between. The CDR3 extends over 13 amino acids. CDR1 MNHEY and CDR2 SVGAGI come from the germline V gene. CDR3 protein: CASRPTPDYGYTF. Written as DNA, the CDR3 is TGTGCCAGCAGACCAACACCGGACTATGGCTACACCTTC.

This chain joins TRBV7-1 and TRBJ2-7; unclear D gene. TRBV7-1 belongs to the ORF category, with a function that is uncertain. Trimming removed 8 bases from V and 7 bases from J, with 12 bases in between. This CDR3 has 11 residues. The CDR3 loop is CASSPRWEQYF. The CDR3 coding sequence is TGTGCCAGCTCCCCCCGGTGGGAGCAGTACTTC.

This clone was counted only a few times. The J gene is TRBJ1-5, the V gene TRBV7-2; possibly TRBD1 for D (6 bases). CDR3 length: 14 amino acids. V was cut by 3 bases and J by 1 base, with 7 bases left in between. Germline V gives CDR1 SGHTA, CDR2 FQGNSA. The CDR3 sequence is CASSLGASNQPQHF. The CDR3 DNA reads TGTGCCAGCAGCTTGGGGGCGAGCAATCAGCCCCAGCATTTT.

This clone was recorded only once. The chain is built from TRBV27 and TRBJ2-6, with 9 bases identical to TRBD2. V lost 4 bases and J lost 0; bases outside the gene matches: 13. Germline CDR1 reads MNHEY; CDR2 reads SMNVEV (reference sequence). The CDR3 totals 20 residues. CDR3: CASSSISGRGLSSGANVLTF. The CDR3 DNA follows: TGTGCCAGCAGTTCCATTAGCGGGAGAGGATTGAGCTCTGGGGCCAACGTCCTGACTTTC. Together with reference TRBV27 and TRBJ2-6, the CDR3 gives the full variable domain: EAQVTQNPRYLITVTGKKLTVTCSQNMNHEYMSWYRQDPGLGLRQIYYSMNVEVTDKGDVPEGYKVSRKEKRNFPLILESPSPNQTSLYFCASSSISGRGLSSGANVLTFGAGSRLTVL.

The rearrangement links TRBV27 to TRBJ1-2; a weak D match, TRBD1 (5 bases). V was trimmed by 7 bases and J by 2 bases, leaving 14 bases between them. This CDR3 contains 14 residues. Germline V gene data show CDR1 as MNHEY and CDR2 as SMNVEV (reference sequence). The CDR3 region has the DNA TGTGCCAGCACCCCCGGGACCCTCAACTATGGCTACACCTTC. It codes for CASTPGTLNYGYTF.

CDR3 residues: CASSTTGTEGAFF. CDR3 in DNA: TGCGCCAGCAGCACGACAGGGACCGAGGGAGCTTTCTTT. The chain employs TRBV5-1 and TRBJ1-1, with 7 bases matching TRBD1. The CDR3 has 13 residues. Germline V gives CDR1 SGHRS, CDR2 YFSETQ. V lost 4 bases to trimming and J lost 10 bases; unmatched junction nucleotides: 10.